This TCR beta chain was documented in a study of human T cells and chemical hapten exposure. TCRdb fed the RACE reads into MiXCR, producing one record per CDR3 protein. The table has 380,000 or so distinct CDR3 sequences, more than 4.5% seen once. Trimming removed 3 bases at V and 2 bases at J, with 8 bases between. The CDR3 has 13 amino acids. Stated time point: patch test 1, 2 weeks after DPC sensitization. Specified treatment: therapeutic diphenylcyclopropenone sensitization with weekly scalp DPC. The receptor's source is a woman between 45 and 65 years old with alopecia areata. Some clones in this sample may be carry-over from other donors' samples. This sequence joins TRBV12-3 or TRBV12-4 and TRBJ2-7, with D unclear. Sequences were derived from whole blood, sampled in connection with sensitization to the hapten diphenylcyclopropenone (DPC). The CDR3 is CASSFSQTYEQYF. The CDR3 coding sequence is TGTGCCAGCAGTTTTTCCCAAACCTACGAGCAGTACTTC.